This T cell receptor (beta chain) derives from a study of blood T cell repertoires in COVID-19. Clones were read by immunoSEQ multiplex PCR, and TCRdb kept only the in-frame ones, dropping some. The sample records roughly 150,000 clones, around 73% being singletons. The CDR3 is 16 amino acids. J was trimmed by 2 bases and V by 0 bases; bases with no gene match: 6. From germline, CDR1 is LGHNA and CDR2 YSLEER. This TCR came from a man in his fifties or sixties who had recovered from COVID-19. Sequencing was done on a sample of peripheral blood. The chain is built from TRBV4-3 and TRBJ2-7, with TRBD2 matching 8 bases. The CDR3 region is CASSQDPLAETYEQYF. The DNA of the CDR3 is TGCGCCAGCAGCCAAGATCCACTAGCGGAAACCTACGAGCAGTACTTC.